The T cell receptor beta chain under discussion was sequenced for a study of blood T cell repertoires in COVID-19. V was pared by 3 bases and J by 3 bases, with 1 base of the junction left unmatched. The CDR3 totals 14 residues. Germline V lookup: CDR1 KGHSH, CDR2 LQKENI. Here immunoSEQ multiplex PCR was the method, and the copy in TCRdb shows in-frame clones only, minus some. The data contain around 31,000 clones, 86% of them singletons. The material sequenced was peripheral blood. The clonotype originates from a human donor with active COVID-19. The donor label of this sample is uncertain. The rearrangement links TRBV18 to TRBJ2-2; TRBD1 agrees at 7 bases. The CDR3 region has the DNA TGTGCCAGCTCACCCGGGACAGACACCGGGGAGCTGTTTTTT. As protein: CASSPGTDTGELFF.